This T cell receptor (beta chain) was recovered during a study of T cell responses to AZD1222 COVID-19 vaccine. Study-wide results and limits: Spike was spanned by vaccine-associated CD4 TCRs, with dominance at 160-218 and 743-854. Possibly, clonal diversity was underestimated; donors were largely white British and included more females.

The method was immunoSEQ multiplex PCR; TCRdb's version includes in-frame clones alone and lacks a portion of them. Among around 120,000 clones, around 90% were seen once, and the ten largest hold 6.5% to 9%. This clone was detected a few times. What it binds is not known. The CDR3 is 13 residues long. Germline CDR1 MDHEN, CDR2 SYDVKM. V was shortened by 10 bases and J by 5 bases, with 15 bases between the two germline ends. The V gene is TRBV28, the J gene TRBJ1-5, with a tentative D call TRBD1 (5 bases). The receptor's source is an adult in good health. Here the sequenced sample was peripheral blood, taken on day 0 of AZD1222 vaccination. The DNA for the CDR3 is TGTGCCATGGCCCGGGGGAGGGATCAGCCCCAGCATTTT. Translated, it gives CAMARGRDQPQHF.